The next 28 T cell receptor beta chains were all read from a single sample in a study of blood T cells in healthy people across ages. Combining a sample-barcoded 5' primer with a J-beta primer mix, a second PCR ran for about 7 to 12 cycles. TCRdb fed the 5' RACE reads into MiXCR, producing one record per CDR3 protein. The sample lists about 840,000 distinct CDR3 sequences, almost 30% occurring once. The same specimen was also included in a second study, on T cells of mothers and their children.

The sequenced sample was blood. The receptors shown here come from a middle-aged woman in good health.

There are many counts of this clonotype. V usage is TRBV6-5 and J usage is TRBJ1-2; maybe TRBD1 (6 bases). The CDR3 runs to 15 residues. Germline V CDR1 and CDR2: MNHEY, SVGAGI. Deletions cut 6 bases from V and 5 bases from J, with 19 bases between. The CDR3 sequence: CASSLVDSSRYGYTF. CDR3 sequence (DNA): TGTGCCAGCAGCCTCGTGGACAGTTCGAGATATGGCTACACCTTC.

The rearrangement joins TRBV7-9 to TRBJ2-4; 9 bases match TRBD1. Germline loops: CDR1 SEHNR, CDR2 FQNEAQ (reference sequence). This CDR3 contains 15 residues. V was pared by 1 base and J by 6 bases, with 4 bases of the junction left unmatched. The CDR3, as DNA: TGTGCCAGCAGCTTAGGACAGGGGGAAGGAAACATTCAGTACTTC. Residues: CASSLGQGEGNIQYF.

The table lists this clonotype with many counts. The chain employs TRBV19 and TRBJ1-2, with D possibly TRBD1 on 5 matching bases. CDR3 length: 15 amino acids. With 6 bases removed from V and 3 bases from J, the gap between germline ends came to 17 bases. CDR1 is LNHDA, CDR2 SQIVND, per germline (reference sequence). The CDR3 nucleotides read TGTGCCAGTAGCATGGGGACCGACAGTCACTATGGCTACACCTTC. Protein sequence: CASSMGTDSHYGYTF. Filled out from reference TRBV19 and TRBJ1-2, the complete variable domain reads DGGITQSPKYLFRKEGQNVTLSCEQNLNHDAMYWYRQDPGQGLRLIYYSQIVNDFQKGDIAEGYSVSREKKESFPLTVTSAQKNPTAFYLCASSMGTDSHYGYTFGSGTRLTVV.

This clonotype came up a few times. This chain connects TRBV29-1 to TRBJ1-1, with TRBD1 as a possible D gene (6 bases). V lost 4 bases and J lost 6, with 18 bases in between. The CDR3 runs to 14 residues. Germline V gene lookup returns CDR1 SQVTM and CDR2 ANQGSEA. CDR3 DNA sequence: TGCAGCGTTGTCAGGGGCTCCACGTCGCCTGAAGCTTTCTTT. This translates into CSVVRGSTSPEAFF.

This chain links TRBV5-1 with TRBJ1-6; 9 bases fit TRBD1. The CDR3 sequence is 17 residues long. Per germline, CDR1 SGHRS and CDR2 YFSETQ. Trimming cost V 5 bases and J 4 bases; bases outside gene matches: 10. The CDR3 nucleotides are TGCGCCAGCAGTTTGTCGCCCGGGACAGGGTATAATTCACCCCTCCACTTT. Its protein product is CASSLSPGTGYNSPLHF.

Turning to this clonotype: A much larger clone sits a single nucleotide away, making a read error possible. The chain uses TRBV7-2 and TRBJ1-1; 10 bases map to TRBD1. Germline V gene data show CDR1 as SGHTA and CDR2 as FQGNSA. The CDR3 is 14 amino acids. The CDR3 loop is CASGLTGGRTEAFF. As DNA, the CDR3 is TGTGCCAGCGGCTTGACAGGGGGCAGGACTGAAGCTTTCTTT.

This clonotype turned up a few times. The genes are TRBV30 and TRBJ2-3, with D unresolved. Germline CDR1 reads GTSNPN; CDR2 reads SVGIG (reference sequence). Trimming removed 0 bases from V and 6 bases from J, with 7 bases in between. The CDR3 extends over 12 amino acids. CDR3 in DNA: TGTGCCTGGAGTGTCGGAGTGGATACGCAGTATTTT. Its translation is CAWSVGVDTQYF.

The CDR3 coding sequence is TGCAGTGCTAGAGACAAAACCGGGTACGCGGGCCCCAGAGGCTACACCTTC. It encodes CSARDKTGYAGPRGYTF. The V and J genes are TRBV20-1 and TRBJ1-2; D unresolved. This CDR3 region has 17 residues. Germline values: CDR1 DFQATT, CDR2 SNEGSKA (reference sequence). Trimming stripped 0 bases from V and 8 bases from J, with 25 bases between.

The J gene is TRBJ2-3, the V gene TRBV18; no firm D call. Trimming shortened V by 0 bases and J by 7 bases, and 5 bases separated the two germline ends. CDR3 size: 12 residues. Germline loops: CDR1 KGHSH, CDR2 LQKENI. The CDR3 reads CASSPPTYTQYF. As DNA, the CDR3 is TGTGCCAGCTCACCACCTACTTATACGCAGTATTTT.

The chain is built from TRBV5-5 and TRBJ1-5, with D maybe TRBD1 (5 bases). V lost 0 bases and J lost 7, with 14 bases in between. The CDR3 consists of 15 residues. Germline V gene sequence: CDR1 SGHKS, CDR2 YYEKEE (reference sequence). The CDR3 DNA follows: TGTGCCAGCAGCTTGGAGGCTTGGGGGAGGCAGCCCCAGCATTTT. Translating it yields CASSLEAWGRQPQHF. The full variable domain, in which reference TRBV5-5 and TRBJ1-5 provide the parts outside the CDR3, is DAGVTQSPTHLIKTRGQQVTLRCSPISGHKSVSWYQQVLGQGPQFIFQYYEKEERGRGNFPDRFSARQFPNYSSELNVNALLLGDSALYLCASSLEAWGRQPQHFGDGTRLSIL.

In this sample, this clonotype turned up a few times. V is TRBV6-5 and J is TRBJ1-4; TRBD1 is a possible D gene (5 bases). V was pared by 6 bases and J by 7 bases, with 18 bases between. CDR1 is MNHEY, CDR2 SVGAGI, per germline. The CDR3 covers 15 residues. CDR3 bases: TGTGCCAGCAGACCTGACAGCATAAGAGGTGAAAAACTGTTTTTT. This encodes CASRPDSIRGEKLFF.

In its sample, this clonotype was seen many times. Germline is not matched at one junction end, which may reflect a read error. The chain uses TRBV5-1 and TRBJ2-5; no reliable D call. The CDR3 runs 12 residues. Germline assignment: CDR1 SGHRS and CDR2 YFSETQ. The CDR3 protein is CASSLSWETQYF. CDR3 DNA: TGTGCCAGCAGCTTATCTTGGGAGACCCAGTACTTC. Looking up the rest from reference TRBV5-1 and TRBJ2-5 gives the full variable domain: KAGVTQTPRYLIKTRGQQVTLSCSPISGHRSVSWYQQTPGQGLQFLFEYFSETQRNKGNFPGRFSGRQFSNSRSEMNVSTLELGDSALYLCASSLSWETQYFGPGTRLLVL.

This clonotype was seen at least ten times. In DNA, the CDR3 is TGTGCCAGCAGCTTAGTGGGGGGGCAGGGAGAGACCCAGTACTTC. It encodes CASSLVGGQGETQYF. The rearrangement joins TRBV7-2 to TRBJ2-5, with D tentatively TRBD2 (7 bases). V was trimmed by 1 base and J by 4 bases, leaving 13 bases between them. CDR1 SGHTA and CDR2 FQGNSA come from the germline V gene. CDR3 length: 15 residues.

This chain connects TRBV28 to TRBJ2-7, with 10 bases that match TRBD1. This CDR3 is built from 14 residues. Unmatched junction bases numbered 7, after V lost 8 bases and J lost 3 bases. Germline loops: CDR1 MDHEN, CDR2 SYDVKM. The CDR3 DNA sequence: TGTGCCAGCGGAGTATGGACAGGGGGCTACGAGCAGTACTTC. Its protein product is CASGVWTGGYEQYF.

This clonotype was recorded many times. The rearrangement links TRBV20-1 to TRBJ2-5, with D unresolved. This CDR3 comprises 14 residues. Germline V gene lookup returns CDR1 DFQATT and CDR2 SNEGSKA (reference sequence). Trimming left V 0 bases short and J 5 bases short, with 13 bases between. The chain's CDR3 is CSARDSFVGETQYF. CDR3 nucleotides: TGCAGTGCTAGAGATTCGTTCGTGGGGGAGACCCAGTACTTC.

This clonotype showed up just a few times. Just one base apart from a much larger clone, this may be a read error. The chain uses TRBV7-2 and TRBJ1-1, with 8 bases that match TRBD1. The CDR3 contains 17 residues. CDR1 is SGHTA and CDR2 is FQGNSA in the germline V gene. Trimming at V came to 6 bases and at J to 6 bases, leaving 18 bases not matched to a gene. CDR3 sequence reads: CASRATTNRGKCAEAFF. The CDR3 nucleotides are TGTGCCAGCAGAGCGACCACCAACAGGGGGAAGTGTGCTGAAGCTTTCTTT.

This clonotype was observed a handful of times. V gene TRBV5-1 combines with J gene TRBJ1-1, with 8 nucleotides matching TRBD1. CDR3 size: 16 residues. Trimming at V came to 0 bases and at J to 1 base, leaving 5 bases not matched to a gene. Germline CDR1 and CDR2: SGHRS and YFSETQ. The CDR3 region has the DNA TGCGCCAGCAGCTTGGACGGACAGGGTCGGAACACTGAAGCTTTCTTT. It specifies CASSLDGQGRNTEAFF.

Note on this clonotype: This may be a read error: a much more frequent sequence differs by one nucleotide. The chain combines TRBV12-3 or TRBV12-4 with TRBJ2-4; D unclear. V was cut by 3 bases and J by 14 bases, with 20 bases left in between. There are 14 residues in the CDR3. CDR3 loop: CASSLISATYEKYF. The DNA of the CDR3 is TGTGCCAGCAGTTTGATCTCCGCTACCTACGAGAAGTACTTC.

This clonotype was counted ten times or more. J is TRBJ2-7 and V is TRBV6-5, with TRBD1 matching 7 bases. This CDR3 comprises 14 residues. Germline lookup yields CDR1 MNHEY and CDR2 SVGAGI. V shed 6 bases and J 1 base; nucleotides not matched to a gene: 6. The CDR3 region has the DNA TGTGCCAGCAGAACCTTGGGACAGTCCTACGAGCAGTACTTC. Residues: CASRTLGQSYEQYF.

This clonotype was observed many times. This chain connects TRBV7-3 to TRBJ1-2; 8 bases are shared with TRBD1. The CDR3 loop spans 17 amino acids. V lost 5 bases to trimming and J lost 6 bases; unmatched junction nucleotides: 17. Per the germline V gene, CDR1 is SGHTA and CDR2 is FQGTGA. This chain's CDR3 is CASSPRGFRGRVDGYTF. CDR3 coding DNA: TGTGCCAGCAGCCCCCGAGGGTTCAGGGGGCGAGTCGATGGCTACACCTTC.

This clonotype was counted only a few times. The chain has TRBV7-2 and TRBJ1-6; D gene uncertain. Germline-derived CDR1 and CDR2 are SGHTA and FQGNSA. Trimming took off 0 bases at V and 10 bases at J, with 7 bases between the two ends. This CDR3 comprises 13 residues. The CDR3 nucleotides are TGTGCCAGCAGCTTAGCGGGCTTCTCACCCCTCCACTTT. Its protein is CASSLAGFSPLHF.

J is TRBJ2-1 and V is TRBV7-2; D call uncertain. The CDR3 loop spans 15 amino acids. CDR1 and CDR2 from the germline V gene are SGHTA and FQGNSA. The V end was cut by 0 bases, the J end by 3 bases, with 9 bases between. The CDR3 is CASSLAKHSYNEQFF. The CDR3 nucleotides read TGTGCCAGCAGCTTAGCGAAGCACAGCTACAATGAGCAGTTCTTC.

In its sample, this clonotype was seen a few times. This sequence joins TRBV9 and TRBJ2-1; 7 positions agree with TRBD1. CDR3 length equals 15 residues. V was clipped by 6 bases and J by 0 bases; unmatched bases: 6. Germline CDR1 and CDR2: SGDLS and YYNGEE. The CDR3 spells CASNLDRVSYNEQFF. For the CDR3, the DNA is TGTGCCAGCAACCTCGACAGGGTCTCCTACAATGAGCAGTTCTTC.

The chain's CDR3 is CSAEGGKNEQFF. In nucleotides, the CDR3 is TGCAGTGCCGAAGGGGGTAAAAATGAGCAGTTCTTC. The chain employs TRBV20-1 and TRBJ2-1; D perhaps matches TRBD1 (6 bases). The V end lost 6 bases, the J end lost 7 bases, and 13 bases lay between the germline ends. CDR3 length equals 12 residues. Germline V gives CDR1 DFQATT, CDR2 SNEGSKA (reference sequence).

This chain uses TRBV28 with TRBJ1-2; D is uncertain. Germline V lookup: CDR1 MDHEN, CDR2 SYDVKM. The V and J ends lost 6 bases and 2 bases respectively, with 16 bases between them. The CDR3 has 15 amino acids. This CDR3 is CASRPREGANYGYTF. Here the CDR3 DNA reads TGTGCCAGCAGGCCTCGGGAGGGAGCCAACTATGGCTACACCTTC.

Many counts were recorded for this clonotype. The chain has TRBV10-3 and TRBJ2-7; no clear D. Germline CDR1 and CDR2: ENHRY and SYGVKD. Trimming removed 2 bases at V and 4 bases at J, with 15 bases between. The CDR3 has 15 residues. CDR3 DNA: TGTGCCATCAGTGAGCCTGCCGCCCAAAGTTACGAGCAGTACTTC. Its translation is CAISEPAAQSYEQYF.

This clonotype was counted only a few times. This chain connects TRBV28 to TRBJ2-1, with D maybe TRBD2 (7 bases). Looked up from germline, CDR1 is MDHEN and CDR2 is SYDVKM. CDR3 size: 15 residues. Trimming cost V 2 bases and J 4 bases, with 12 bases left between them. CDR3 loop: CASSLGGAVYNEQFF. CDR3 nucleotide sequence: TGTGCCAGCAGTTTAGGGGGGGCAGTGTACAATGAGCAGTTCTTC.

The CDR3 DNA is TGTGCCAGCAGTGAAAACAGGGTTACTGAAGCTTTCTTT. The encoded protein is CASSENRVTEAFF. This sequence joins TRBV6-1 and TRBJ1-1; a weak D match, TRBD1 (6 bases). CDR1 is MNHNS and CDR2 is SASEGT in the germline V gene. Trimming left V 2 bases short and J 5 bases short, with 9 bases between. This CDR3 comprises 13 residues.